This is a list of T cell receptor beta chains from one sample in a study of regulatory T cells in long-lasting Graves disease. TCRdb recomputed calls from the multiplex PCR reads with MiXCR, one row per CDR3 protein. Found here are about 460,000 distinct CDR3 sequences, 14% of them singletons; the top ten hold about a sixth. A further study also used this sample, focusing on T cells in Graves' hyperthyroidism and ophthalmopathy.

The source was peripheral blood mononuclear cells (PBMCs), collected at new diagnosis, from a patient treated with antithyroid drugs. Receptors originate from a woman aged 45 to 65 with Graves disease. CDR3s include the opening cysteine and the closing phenylalanine or tryptophan. A D gene is named only where the DNA matches it firmly. Expanded clones get a size class; other rows say once, few or many, or leave the size out.

NA,TRBV10-3,TRBJ1-1,NA,TGTGCCATCAGTGTACAGGAGAACACTGAAGCTTTCTTT,CAISVQENTEAFF
NA,TRBV11-2,TRBJ2-3,NA,TGTGCCAGCAGCTTAGACCACTTCGACAGGATAAACACAGATACGCAGTATTTT,CASSLDHFDRINTDTQYF
TRBD2,TRBV4-2,TRBJ2-7,many,TGTGCCAGCAGCACTAGCGGGCCGCCGGCCTACGAGCAGTACTTC,CASSTSGPPAYEQYF
TRBD2,TRBV12-3/TRBV12-4,TRBJ2-7,many,TGTGCCAGCAGTCTTAGCGGGAGATCCTACGAGCAGTACTTC,CASSLSGRSYEQYF
NA,TRBV5-1,TRBJ2-6,many,TGCGCCAGCAGCTTGTCGCCAGGGGGGTTCTCTGGGGCCAACGTCCTGACTTTC,CASSLSPGGFSGANVLTF
TRBD2,TRBV27,TRBJ2-2,many,TGTGCCAGCGCCCTTCGCGGGAGGAGCGGGAGGGCCGGGGAGCTGTTTTTT,CASALRGRSGRAGELFF
TRBD2,TRBV7-8,TRBJ2-7,few,TGTGCCAGCAGCCCCTCGAGGGCGGGAGTGGGTGAGCAGTACTTC,CASSPSRAGVGEQYF
NA,TRBV30,TRBJ2-3,NA,TGTGCCTGGAGTATTCTGTGGGAGATAACTAGCACAGATACGCAGTATTTT,CAWSILWEITSTDTQYF
NA,TRBV7-3,TRBJ2-7,many,TGTGCCAGCAGCCCGACGGGACACTCCTACGAGCAGTACTTC,CASSPTGHSYEQYF
NA,TRBV7-9,TRBJ2-7,many,TGTGCCAGCAGCTTTTACGGTAGAACCAACGAGCAGTACTTC,CASSFYGRTNEQYF
TRBD2,TRBV2,TRBJ2-1,NA,TGTGCCAGCAGTGATTTGGTAGCGGGAGGCAATGAGCAGTTCTTC,CASSDLVAGGNEQFF
NA,TRBV2,TRBJ1-4,many,TGTGCCAGCACCGGCGGGGATCTCGAAAAACTGTTTTTT,CASTGGDLEKLFF
NA,TRBV20-1,TRBJ2-3,many,TGCAGTGCTAGAGAACCAAGCGATAGCACAGATACGCAGTATTTT,CSAREPSDSTDTQYF
TRBD2,TRBV20-1,TRBJ2-7,many,TGCAGTGCTAGAGATGCTAGCGGGAGGTACGAGCAGTACTTC,CSARDASGRYEQYF
TRBD1,TRBV2,TRBJ1-5,many,TGTGCCAGCAGTGGACAGGGGGATAAGACGTATCAGCCCCAGCATTTT,CASSGQGDKTYQPQHF
TRBD1,TRBV7-9,TRBJ1-1,many,TGTGCCAGCAGGCCGACAGGGGTGAACACTGAAGCTTTCTTT,CASRPTGVNTEAFF
TRBD2,TRBV3-1,TRBJ2-4,NA,TGTGCCAGCAGCCAAGGGACTAGCGGGAGGGTCCCGGACATTCAGTACTTC,CASSQGTSGRVPDIQYF
NA,TRBV6-1,TRBJ1-2,NA,TGTGCCAGCAGTGTGTCAGTGGGGACGGTTAACTATGGCTACACCTTC,CASSVSVGTVNYGYTF
NA,TRBV7-8,TRBJ1-4,many,TGTGCCAGCAGCTCACACAGGGTCGAAAAACTGTTTTTT,CASSSHRVEKLFF
TRBD1,TRBV4-1,TRBJ1-2,few,TGCGCCAGCAGTAAATACAGGACAGGGGAAAACTATGGCTACACCTTC,CASSKYRTGENYGYTF
NA,TRBV7-9,TRBJ2-5,many,TGTGCCAGCAGCTATCCCCTACAGGCAAACCAAGAGACCCAGTACTTC,CASSYPLQANQETQYF
NA,TRBV18,TRBJ2-1,NA,TGTGCCAGCTCACCACCGCTCCGGGCGAGCTCCTACAATGAGCAGTTCTTC,CASSPPLRASSYNEQFF
TRBD2,TRBV24-1,TRBJ2-1,few,TGTGCCACTACCGGGACTAGTCTCAATGAACAGTTCTTC,CATTGTSLNEQFF
TRBD2,TRBV5-1,TRBJ2-1,NA,TGCGCCAGCAGCTTGGGTAGCGGGAGTATGGTTCACAATGAGCAGTTCTTC,CASSLGSGSMVHNEQFF
TRBD1,TRBV30,TRBJ1-5,few,TGTGCCTGGAATACAGGGGGCGGGAATCAGCCCCAGCATTTT,CAWNTGGGNQPQHF
NA,TRBV3-1,TRBJ2-7,few,TGTGCCAGCAGCCAAGATAGCCTACTGAGAGTCTACGAGCAGTACTTC,CASSQDSLLRVYEQYF
TRBD2,TRBV4-2,TRBJ2-1,NA,TGTGCCAGCAGCCTGCGGACTAGCGGGATGAATGAGCAGTTCTTC,CASSLRTSGMNEQFF
NA,TRBV4-2,TRBJ2-5,few,TGTGCCAGCAGCCAAGAATTTGCGGGGCTCCAAGAGACCCAGTACTTC,CASSQEFAGLQETQYF
NA,TRBV3-1,TRBJ2-6,many,TGTGCCAGCAGCCCACATCGCTCTGGGGCCAACGTCCTGACTTTC,CASSPHRSGANVLTF
NA,TRBV4-2,TRBJ2-2,NA,TGTGCCAGCAGCCAAGTCGAGTCCGGGGCCGGGGAGCTGTTTTTT,CASSQVESGAGELFF
NA,TRBV27,TRBJ2-6,many,TGTGCCAGCAGTTACTTGGAGCGTGGGGCCAACGTCCTGACTTTC,CASSYLERGANVLTF
TRBD2,TRBV2,TRBJ2-3,many,TGTGCCAGCAGGAGGACTAGCGGTAACCCTAGCACAGATACGCAGTATTTT,CASRRTSGNPSTDTQYF
TRBD2,TRBV28,TRBJ2-1,few,TGTGCCACCAGGAAGGGGACTAGCGGGACCCTGGGGCAGTTCTTC,CATRKGTSGTLGQFF
NA,TRBV7-3,TRBJ2-7,few,TGTGCCAGCAGCGCCCGGGACACCGATACCTACGAGCAGTACTTC,CASSARDTDTYEQYF
NA,TRBV28,TRBJ2-7,few,TGTGCCAGCACCATATCGACAGGTTTCTACGAGCAGTACTTC,CASTISTGFYEQYF
NA,TRBV29-1,TRBJ2-7,many,TGCAGCGCCCGGGACGGCACCTACGAGCAGTACTTC,CSARDGTYEQYF
TRBD2,TRBV7-2,TRBJ2-1,few,TGTGCCAGCAGCTTATGGCGGGCGGGAGTCCACAATGAGCAGTTCTTC,CASSLWRAGVHNEQFF
NA,TRBV5-1,TRBJ2-7,many,TGCGCCAGCAGCCTTTCGGCCGACTGGAGCTCCTACGAGCAGTACTTC,CASSLSADWSSYEQYF
TRBD1,TRBV12-3/TRBV12-4,TRBJ1-1,many,TGTGCCAGCAGTCCGACAGGGCCCAGGGCTGAAGCTTTCTTT,CASSPTGPRAEAFF
NA,TRBV27,TRBJ2-2,many,TGTGCCAGCAGTTTATCATGGACAGCCACCGGGGAGCTGTTTTTT,CASSLSWTATGELFF
TRBD2,TRBV28,TRBJ2-3,few,TGTGCCAGCACTCGGGGGGATGGCACAGATACGCCGTATTTT,CASTRGDGTDTPYF
TRBD2,TRBV6-9,TRBJ2-1,few,TGTGCCAGCAGTTATCCCAGGACTAGCGGGAGCACCTACAATGAGCAGTTCTTC,CASSYPRTSGSTYNEQFF
NA,TRBV6-2/TRBV6-3,TRBJ1-5,many,TGTGCCAGCAGTTACGCGGAGTATAGCAATCAGCCCCAGCATTTT,CASSYAEYSNQPQHF
NA,TRBV12-3/TRBV12-4,TRBJ1-2,many,TGTGCCAGCAGTTTAGCACGTCGGTGGGGTTATGGCTACACCTTC,CASSLARRWGYGYTF
NA,TRBV6-1,TRBJ2-1,NA,TGTGCCTCCCACAGTGCCCTAGCGGAGCAGTTCTTC,CASHSALAEQFF
NA,TRBV5-6,TRBJ2-5,many,TGTGCCAGCAGCTTGGCAACAGGGAAAGAGACCCAGTACTTC,CASSLATGKETQYF
NA,TRBV12-3/TRBV12-4,TRBJ2-1,NA,TGTGCCAGCAGCAGGGCGATTGAGCAGTTCTTC,CASSRAIEQFF
TRBD2,TRBV10-1,TRBJ2-7,few,TGCGCCAGCAGTGAGTCGATTCTAGCGGGAGTCGACGAGCAGTACTTC,CASSESILAGVDEQYF
NA,TRBV2,TRBJ1-6,many,TGTGCCAGCAGTAAGACGGGCAGGCCAAATTCACCCCTCCACTTT,CASSKTGRPNSPLHF
TRBD2,TRBV18,TRBJ2-2,NA,TGTGCCAGCTCACCACCGGGACTAGCGGGAGACGGCCCCGGGGAGCTGTTTTTT,CASSPPGLAGDGPGELFF
TRBD1,TRBV6-2/TRBV6-3,TRBJ1-2,few,TGTGCCAGCAGTCCCACAGGGGCCCTCTATGGCTACACCTTC,CASSPTGALYGYTF
NA,TRBV5-1,TRBJ2-7,many,TGCGCCAGCAGCTTGGATGGAGGGGTAAGGTACGAGCAGTACTTC,CASSLDGGVRYEQYF
TRBD2,TRBV20-1,TRBJ2-1,many,TGCAGTGCTATACCGGGAGGGCATGAGCAGTTCTTC,CSAIPGGHEQFF